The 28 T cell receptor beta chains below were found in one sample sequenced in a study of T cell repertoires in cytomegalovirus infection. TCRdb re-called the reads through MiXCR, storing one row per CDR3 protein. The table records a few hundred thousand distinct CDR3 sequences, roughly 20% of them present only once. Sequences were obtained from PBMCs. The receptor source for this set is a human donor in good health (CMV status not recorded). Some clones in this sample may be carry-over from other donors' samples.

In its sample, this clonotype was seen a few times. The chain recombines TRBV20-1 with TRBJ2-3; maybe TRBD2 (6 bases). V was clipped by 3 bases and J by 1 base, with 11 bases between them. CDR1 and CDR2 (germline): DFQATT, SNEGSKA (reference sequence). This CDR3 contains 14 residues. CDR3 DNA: TGCAGTGCTAGTGACGGGGGACGCACAGATACGCAGTATTTT. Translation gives CSASDGGRTDTQYF.

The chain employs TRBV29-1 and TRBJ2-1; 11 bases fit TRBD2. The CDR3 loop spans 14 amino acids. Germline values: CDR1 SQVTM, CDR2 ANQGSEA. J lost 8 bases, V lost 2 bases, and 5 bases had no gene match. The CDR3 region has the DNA TGCAGCGTTGAAAGGCTAGCGGGAGGACATGAGCAGTTCTTC. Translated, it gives CSVERLAGGHEQFF.

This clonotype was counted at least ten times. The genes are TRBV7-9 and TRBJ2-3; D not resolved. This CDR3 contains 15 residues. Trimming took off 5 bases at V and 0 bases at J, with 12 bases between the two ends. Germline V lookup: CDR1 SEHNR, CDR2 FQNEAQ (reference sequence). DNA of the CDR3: TGTGCCAGCAGCACGACCCTAGGTAGCACAGATACGCAGTATTTT. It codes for CASSTTLGSTDTQYF. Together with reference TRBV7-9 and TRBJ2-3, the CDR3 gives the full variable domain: DTGVSQNPRHKITKRGQNVTFRCDPISEHNRLYWYRQTLGQGPEFLTYFQNEAQLEKSRLLSDRFSAERPKGSFSTLEIQRTEQGDSAMYLCASSTTLGSTDTQYFGPGTRLTVL.

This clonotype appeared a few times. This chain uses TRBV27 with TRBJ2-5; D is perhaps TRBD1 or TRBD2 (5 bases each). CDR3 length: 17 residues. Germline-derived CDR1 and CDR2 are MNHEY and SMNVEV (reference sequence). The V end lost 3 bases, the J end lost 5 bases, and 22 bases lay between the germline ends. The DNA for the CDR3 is TGTGCCAGCAGTTTGAGCTGGGACCGAATGGGGCCGGAGACCCAGTACTTC. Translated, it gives CASSLSWDRMGPETQYF.

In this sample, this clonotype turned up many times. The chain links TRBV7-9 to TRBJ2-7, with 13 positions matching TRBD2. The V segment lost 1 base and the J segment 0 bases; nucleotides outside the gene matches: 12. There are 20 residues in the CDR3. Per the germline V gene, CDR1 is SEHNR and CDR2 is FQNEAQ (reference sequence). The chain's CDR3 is CASSLDGPGLAGPNSYEQYV. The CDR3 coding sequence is TGTGCCAGCAGCTTAGATGGACCGGGACTAGCGGGACCGAACTCCTACGAGCAGTACGTC.

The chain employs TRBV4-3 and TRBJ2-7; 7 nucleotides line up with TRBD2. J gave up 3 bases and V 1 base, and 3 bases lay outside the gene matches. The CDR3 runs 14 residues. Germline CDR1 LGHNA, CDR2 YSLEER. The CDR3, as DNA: TGCGCCAGCAGCCAAGTCGCGGGGGACTACGAGCAGTACTTC. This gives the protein CASSQVAGDYEQYF.

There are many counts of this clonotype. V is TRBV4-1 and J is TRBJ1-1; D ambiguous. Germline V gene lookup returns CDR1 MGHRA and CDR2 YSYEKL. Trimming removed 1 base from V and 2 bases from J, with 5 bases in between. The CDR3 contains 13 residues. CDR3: CASSQVLNTEAFF. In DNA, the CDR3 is TGCGCCAGCAGCCAAGTTCTTAACACTGAAGCTTTCTTT.

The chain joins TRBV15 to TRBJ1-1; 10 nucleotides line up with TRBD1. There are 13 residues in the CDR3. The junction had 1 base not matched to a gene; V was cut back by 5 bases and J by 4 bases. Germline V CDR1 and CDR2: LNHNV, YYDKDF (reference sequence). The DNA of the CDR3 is TGTGCCACCAGCCGGGACAGGGGCACTGAAGCTTTCTTT. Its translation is CATSRDRGTEAFF.

Written as DNA, the CDR3 is TGTGCCAGCAACCACCGGGACGCACTGACCGGGGAGCTGTTTTTT. It translates to CASNHRDALTGELFF. V gene TRBV6-8 combines with J gene TRBJ2-2; possibly TRBD1 or TRBD2 for D (5 bases each). With 7 bases removed from V and 5 bases from J, the gap between germline ends came to 17 bases. There are 15 residues in the CDR3. Germline V gene sequence: CDR1 MNHGY, CDR2 SAAAGT.

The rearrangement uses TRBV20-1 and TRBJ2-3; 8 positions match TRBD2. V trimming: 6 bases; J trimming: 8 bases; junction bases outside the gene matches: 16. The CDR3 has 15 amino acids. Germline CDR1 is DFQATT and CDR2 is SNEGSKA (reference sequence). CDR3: CSADSSGGAEGTQYF. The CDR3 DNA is TGCAGTGCCGACTCATCGGGGGGGGCAGAAGGTACGCAGTATTTT.

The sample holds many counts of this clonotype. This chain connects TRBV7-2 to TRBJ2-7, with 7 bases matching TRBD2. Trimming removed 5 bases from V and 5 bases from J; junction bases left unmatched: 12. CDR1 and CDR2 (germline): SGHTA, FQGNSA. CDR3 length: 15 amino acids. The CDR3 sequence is CASSPLGRESHEQYF. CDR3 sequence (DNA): TGTGCCAGCAGCCCCCTGGGGCGGGAGTCCCACGAGCAGTACTTC.

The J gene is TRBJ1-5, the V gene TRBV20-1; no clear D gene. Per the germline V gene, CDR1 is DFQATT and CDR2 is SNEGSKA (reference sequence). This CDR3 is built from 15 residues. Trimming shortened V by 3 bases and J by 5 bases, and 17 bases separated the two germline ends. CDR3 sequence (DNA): TGCAGTGCTAGGCAAAGGGCCCCCCTTTATCAGCCCCAGCATTTT. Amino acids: CSARQRAPLYQPQHF.

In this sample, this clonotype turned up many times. The CDR3, as DNA: TGTGCCAGCAGCTACGGGACTAGGGACAATGAGCAGTTCTTC. Amino acids: CASSYGTRDNEQFF. V usage is TRBV7-9 and J usage is TRBJ2-1; 8 bases align to TRBD2. This CDR3 spans 14 amino acids. From germline, CDR1 is SEHNR and CDR2 FQNEAQ (reference sequence). With 4 bases clipped from V and 5 bases from J, the junction kept 4 bases outside the gene matches.

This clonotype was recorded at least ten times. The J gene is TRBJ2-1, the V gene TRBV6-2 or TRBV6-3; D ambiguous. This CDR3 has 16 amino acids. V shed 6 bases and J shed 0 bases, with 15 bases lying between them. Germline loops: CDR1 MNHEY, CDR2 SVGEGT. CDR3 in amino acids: CASSPATWSSYNEQFF. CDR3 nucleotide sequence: TGTGCCAGCAGCCCCGCGACCTGGAGCTCCTACAATGAGCAGTTCTTC.

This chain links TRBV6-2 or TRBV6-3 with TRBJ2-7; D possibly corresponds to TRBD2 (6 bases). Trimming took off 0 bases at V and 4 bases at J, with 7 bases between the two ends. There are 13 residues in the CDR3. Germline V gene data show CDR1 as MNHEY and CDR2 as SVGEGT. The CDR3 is CASSYSRDYEQYF. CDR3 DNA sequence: TGTGCCAGCAGTTACTCGCGGGATTACGAGCAGTACTTC.

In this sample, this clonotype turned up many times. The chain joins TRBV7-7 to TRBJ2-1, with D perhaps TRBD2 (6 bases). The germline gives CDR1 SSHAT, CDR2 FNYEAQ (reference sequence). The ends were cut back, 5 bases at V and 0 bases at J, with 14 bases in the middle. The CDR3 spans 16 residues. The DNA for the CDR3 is TGTGCCAGCAGCCCATTGGACGGGAGCTCCTACAATGAGCAGTTCTTC. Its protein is CASSPLDGSSYNEQFF.

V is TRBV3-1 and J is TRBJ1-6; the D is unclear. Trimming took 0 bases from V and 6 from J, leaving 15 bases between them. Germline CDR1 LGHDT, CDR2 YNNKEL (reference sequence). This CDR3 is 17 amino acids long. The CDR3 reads CASSQDRSGVGNSPLHF. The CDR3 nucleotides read TGTGCCAGCAGCCAAGATCGATCCGGGGTGGGTAATTCACCCCTCCACTTT.

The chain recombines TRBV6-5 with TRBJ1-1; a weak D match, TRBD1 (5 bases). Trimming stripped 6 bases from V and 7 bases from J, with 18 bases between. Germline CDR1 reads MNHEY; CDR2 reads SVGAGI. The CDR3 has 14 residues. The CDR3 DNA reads TGTGCCAGCAGCCACCGGGACCCCCGCGGTGAAGCTTTCTTT. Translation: CASSHRDPRGEAFF.

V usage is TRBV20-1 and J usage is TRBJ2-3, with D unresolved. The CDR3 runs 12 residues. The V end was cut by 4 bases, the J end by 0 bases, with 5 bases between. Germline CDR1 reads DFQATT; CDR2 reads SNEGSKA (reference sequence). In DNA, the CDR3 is TGCAGTGCTAAGCTAAGCACAGATACGCAGTATTTT. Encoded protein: CSAKLSTDTQYF.

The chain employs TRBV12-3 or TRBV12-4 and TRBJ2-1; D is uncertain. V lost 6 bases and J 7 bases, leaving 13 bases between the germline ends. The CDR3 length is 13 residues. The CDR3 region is CASSSQGKNEQFF. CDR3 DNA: TGTGCCAGCAGCAGCCAAGGGAAAAATGAGCAGTTCTTC.

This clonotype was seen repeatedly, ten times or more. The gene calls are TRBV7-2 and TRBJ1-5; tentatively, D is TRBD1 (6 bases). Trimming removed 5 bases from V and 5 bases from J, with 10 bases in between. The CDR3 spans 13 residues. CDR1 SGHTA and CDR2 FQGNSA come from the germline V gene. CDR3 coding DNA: TGTGCCAGCAGCCGGGGGCCTCATCAGCCCCAGCATTTT. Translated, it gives CASSRGPHQPQHF.

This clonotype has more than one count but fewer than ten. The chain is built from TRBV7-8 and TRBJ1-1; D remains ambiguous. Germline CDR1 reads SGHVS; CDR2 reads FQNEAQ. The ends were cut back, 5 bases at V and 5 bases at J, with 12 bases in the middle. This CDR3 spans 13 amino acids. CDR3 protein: CASSGGVGTEAFF. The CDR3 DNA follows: TGTGCCAGCAGCGGAGGTGTGGGAACTGAAGCTTTCTTT. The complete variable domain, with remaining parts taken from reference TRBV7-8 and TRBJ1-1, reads GAGVSQSPRYKVAKRGQDVALRCDPISGHVSLFWYQQALGQGPEFLTYFQNEAQLDKSGLPSDRFFAERPEGSVSTLKIQRTQQEDSAVYLCASSGGVGTEAFFGQGTRLTVV.

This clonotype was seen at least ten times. Here the CDR3 DNA reads TGTGCCAGCAGCCCTCCGGGACAAACTAATGAAAAACTGTTTTTT. Residues: CASSPPGQTNEKLFF. The chain joins TRBV11-1 to TRBJ1-4, with a tentative D call TRBD1 (6 bases). The CDR3 runs 15 residues. V was clipped by 5 bases and J by 1 base, with 11 bases between them. Germline CDR1 and CDR2: SGHAT and FQDESV (reference sequence). Variable domain in full (rest from reference TRBV11-1 and TRBJ1-4): EAEVAQSPRYKITEKSQAVAFWCDPISGHATLYWYRQILGQGPELLVQFQDESVVDDSQLPKDRFSAERLKGVDSTLKIQPAELGDSAMYLCASSPPGQTNEKLFFGSGTQLSVL.

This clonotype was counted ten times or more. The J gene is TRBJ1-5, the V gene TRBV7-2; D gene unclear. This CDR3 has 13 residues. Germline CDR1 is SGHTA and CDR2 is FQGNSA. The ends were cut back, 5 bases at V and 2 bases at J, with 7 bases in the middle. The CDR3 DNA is TGTGCCAGCAGCGAATCTGGCAATCAGCCCCAGCATTTT. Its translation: CASSESGNQPQHF.

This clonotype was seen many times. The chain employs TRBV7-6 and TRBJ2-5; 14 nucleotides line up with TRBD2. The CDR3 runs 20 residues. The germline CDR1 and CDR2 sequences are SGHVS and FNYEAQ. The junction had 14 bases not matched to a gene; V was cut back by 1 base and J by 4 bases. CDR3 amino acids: CASSLVEPGLAGALPETQYF. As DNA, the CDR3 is TGTGCCAGCAGCTTAGTAGAGCCGGGACTAGCGGGAGCGCTTCCAGAGACCCAGTACTTC.

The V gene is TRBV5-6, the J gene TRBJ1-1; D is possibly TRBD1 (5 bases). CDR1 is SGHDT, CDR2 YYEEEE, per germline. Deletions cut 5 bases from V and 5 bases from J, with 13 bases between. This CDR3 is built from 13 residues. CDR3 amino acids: CASSTLRGTEAFF. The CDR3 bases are TGTGCCAGCAGTACCTTACGGGGGACTGAAGCTTTCTTT.

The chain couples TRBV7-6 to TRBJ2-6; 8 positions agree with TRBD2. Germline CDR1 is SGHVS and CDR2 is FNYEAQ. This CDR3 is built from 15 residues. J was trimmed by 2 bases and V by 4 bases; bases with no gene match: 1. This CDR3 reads CASSSGGPGANVLTF. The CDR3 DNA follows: TGTGCCAGCAGCTCGGGGGGGCCTGGGGCCAACGTCCTGACTTTC.

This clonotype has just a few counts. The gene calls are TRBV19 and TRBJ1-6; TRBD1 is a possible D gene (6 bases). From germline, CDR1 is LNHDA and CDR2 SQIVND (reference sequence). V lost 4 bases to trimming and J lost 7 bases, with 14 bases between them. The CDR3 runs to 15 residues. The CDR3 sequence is CASSTIQGPNSPLHF. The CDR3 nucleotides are TGTGCCAGTAGTACAATACAGGGACCCAATTCACCCCTCCACTTT.